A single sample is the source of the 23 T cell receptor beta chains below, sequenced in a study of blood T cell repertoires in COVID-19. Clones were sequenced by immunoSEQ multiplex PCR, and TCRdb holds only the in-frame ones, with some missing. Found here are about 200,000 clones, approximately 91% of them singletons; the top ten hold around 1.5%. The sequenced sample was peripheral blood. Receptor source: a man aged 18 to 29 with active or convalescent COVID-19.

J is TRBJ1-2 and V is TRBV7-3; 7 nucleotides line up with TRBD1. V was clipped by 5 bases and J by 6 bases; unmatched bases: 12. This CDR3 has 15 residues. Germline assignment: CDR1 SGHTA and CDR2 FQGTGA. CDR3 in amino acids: CASSLDSRRGHGYTF. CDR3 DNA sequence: TGTGCCAGCAGCCTAGATTCGCGGAGGGGGCATGGCTACACCTTC.

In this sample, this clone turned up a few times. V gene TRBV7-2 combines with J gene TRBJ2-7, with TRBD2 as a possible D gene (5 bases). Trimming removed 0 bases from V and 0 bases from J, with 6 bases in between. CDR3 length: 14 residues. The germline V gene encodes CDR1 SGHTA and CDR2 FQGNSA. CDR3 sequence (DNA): TGTGCCAGCAGCTTAGCGGGGAGCTCCTACGAGCAGTACTTC. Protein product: CASSLAGSSYEQYF.

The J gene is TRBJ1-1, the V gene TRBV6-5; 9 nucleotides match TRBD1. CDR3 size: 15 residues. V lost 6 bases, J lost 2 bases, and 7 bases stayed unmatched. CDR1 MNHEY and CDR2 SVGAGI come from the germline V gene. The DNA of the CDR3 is TGTGCCAGCAGCCCCAGTACAGGGGGCAACACTGAAGCTTTCTTT. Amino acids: CASSPSTGGNTEAFF.

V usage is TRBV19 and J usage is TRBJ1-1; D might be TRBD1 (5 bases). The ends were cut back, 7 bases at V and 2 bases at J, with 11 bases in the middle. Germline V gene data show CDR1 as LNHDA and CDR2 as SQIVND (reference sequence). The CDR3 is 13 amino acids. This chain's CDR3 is CASNDRPNTEAFF. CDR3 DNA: TGTGCCAGTAATGACAGACCAAACACTGAAGCTTTCTTT.

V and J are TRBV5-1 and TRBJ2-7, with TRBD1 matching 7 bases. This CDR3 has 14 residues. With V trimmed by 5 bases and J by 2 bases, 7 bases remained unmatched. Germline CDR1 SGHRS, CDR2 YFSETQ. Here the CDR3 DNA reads TGCGCCAGCAGTAATGACAGGGTCACCTACGAGCAGTACTTC. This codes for CASSNDRVTYEQYF.

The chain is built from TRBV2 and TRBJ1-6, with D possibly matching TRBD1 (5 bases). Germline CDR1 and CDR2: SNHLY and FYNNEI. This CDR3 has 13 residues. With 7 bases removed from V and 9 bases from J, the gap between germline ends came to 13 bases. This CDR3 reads CASILGRGSPLHF. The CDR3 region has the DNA TGTGCCAGCATTCTCGGGAGGGGTTCACCCCTCCACTTT.

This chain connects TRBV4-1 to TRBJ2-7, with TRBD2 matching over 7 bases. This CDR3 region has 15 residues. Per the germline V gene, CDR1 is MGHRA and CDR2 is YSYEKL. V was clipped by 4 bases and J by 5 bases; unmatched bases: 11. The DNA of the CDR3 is TGCGCCAGCAGCCGATCTTGGCGGGAGTTCGACGAGCAGTACTTC. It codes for CASSRSWREFDEQYF.

The CDR3, as DNA: TGTGCCACTAACGACAGGGGGGATCGTGGCTACACCTTC. Residues: CATNDRGDRGYTF. The chain is built from TRBV24-1 and TRBJ1-2, with 9 nucleotides matching TRBD1. CDR1 is KGHDR, CDR2 SFDVKD, per germline. V was clipped by 10 bases and J by 7 bases; unmatched bases: 9. CDR3 length equals 13 residues.

The CDR3 sequence is CASSVNYEQYF. CDR3 nucleotide sequence: TGTGCCAGCAGTGTCAACTACGAGCAGTACTTC. The V and J genes are TRBV27 and TRBJ2-7; D gene uncertain. The CDR3 is made up of 11 amino acids. Trimming cost V 5 bases and J 3 bases, with 5 bases left between them. Looked up from germline, CDR1 is MNHEY and CDR2 is SMNVEV (reference sequence).

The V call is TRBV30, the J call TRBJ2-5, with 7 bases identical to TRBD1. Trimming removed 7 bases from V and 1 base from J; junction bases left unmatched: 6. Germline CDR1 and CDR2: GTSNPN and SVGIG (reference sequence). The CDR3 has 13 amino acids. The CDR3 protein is CASLRQGQETQYF. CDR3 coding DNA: TGTGCCTCACTGAGACAGGGCCAAGAGACCCAGTACTTC.

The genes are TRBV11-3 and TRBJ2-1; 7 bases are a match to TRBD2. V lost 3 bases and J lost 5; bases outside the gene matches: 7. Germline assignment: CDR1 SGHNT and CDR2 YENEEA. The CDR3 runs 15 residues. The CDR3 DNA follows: TGTGCCAGCAGCTTGGGGCTAGCGGTAAACAATGAGCAGTTCTTC. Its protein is CASSLGLAVNNEQFF.

The CDR3 loop reads CASSLALGGASRGYTF. DNA of the CDR3: TGTGCCAGCAGCTTAGCTTTAGGGGGCGCAAGTCGCGGCTACACCTTC. The rearrangement uses TRBV7-9 and TRBJ1-2, with 7 positions matching TRBD1. J was trimmed by 8 bases and V by 0 bases; bases with no gene match: 12. CDR3 length: 16 residues. The V gene's germline CDR1 is SEHNR and CDR2 FQNEAQ (reference sequence).

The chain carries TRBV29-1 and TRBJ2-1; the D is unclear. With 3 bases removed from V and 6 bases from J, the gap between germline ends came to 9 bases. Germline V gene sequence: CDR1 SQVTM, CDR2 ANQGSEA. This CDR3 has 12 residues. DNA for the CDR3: TGCAGCGTTGACGTAGTCCCCAATGAGCAGTTCTTC. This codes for CSVDVVPNEQFF.

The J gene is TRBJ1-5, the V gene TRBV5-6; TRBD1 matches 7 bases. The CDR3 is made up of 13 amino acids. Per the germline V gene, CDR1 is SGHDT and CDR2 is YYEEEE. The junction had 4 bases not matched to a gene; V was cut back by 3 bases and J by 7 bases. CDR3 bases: TGTGCCAGCAGCTCGGACAGGTCCCAGCCCCAGCATTTT. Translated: CASSSDRSQPQHF.

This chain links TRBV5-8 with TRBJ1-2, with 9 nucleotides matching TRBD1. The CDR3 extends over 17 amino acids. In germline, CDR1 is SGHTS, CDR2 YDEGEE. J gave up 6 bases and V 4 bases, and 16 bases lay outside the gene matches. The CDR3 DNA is TGTGCCAGCAGCCCCCGGGTCGGGACAGGGCCACGGGATGGCTACACCTTC. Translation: CASSPRVGTGPRDGYTF.

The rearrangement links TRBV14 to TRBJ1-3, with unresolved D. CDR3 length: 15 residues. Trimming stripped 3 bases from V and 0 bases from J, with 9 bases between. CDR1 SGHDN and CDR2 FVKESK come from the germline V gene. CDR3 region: CASSHGEHSGNTIYF. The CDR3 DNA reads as TGTGCCAGCAGCCACGGAGAACACTCTGGAAACACCATATATTTT.

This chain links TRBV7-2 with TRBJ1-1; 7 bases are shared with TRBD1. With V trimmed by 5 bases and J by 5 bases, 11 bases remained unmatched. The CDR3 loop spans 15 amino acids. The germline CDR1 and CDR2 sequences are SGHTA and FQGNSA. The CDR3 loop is CASSPVNRGWTEAFF. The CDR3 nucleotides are TGTGCCAGCAGCCCAGTAAACAGGGGTTGGACTGAAGCTTTCTTT.

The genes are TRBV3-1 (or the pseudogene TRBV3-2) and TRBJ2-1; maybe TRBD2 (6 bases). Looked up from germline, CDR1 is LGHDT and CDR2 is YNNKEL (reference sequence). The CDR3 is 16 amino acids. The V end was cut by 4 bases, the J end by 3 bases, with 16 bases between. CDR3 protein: CASSPPGRLYYNEQFF. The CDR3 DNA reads TGTGCCAGCAGCCCTCCTGGGAGGCTATACTACAATGAGCAGTTCTTC.

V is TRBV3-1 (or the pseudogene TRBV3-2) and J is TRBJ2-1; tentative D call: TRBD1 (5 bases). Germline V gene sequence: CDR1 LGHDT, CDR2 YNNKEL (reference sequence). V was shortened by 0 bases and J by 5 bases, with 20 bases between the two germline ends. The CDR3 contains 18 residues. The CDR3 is CASSQDPSSIGANNEQFF. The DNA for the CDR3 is TGTGCCAGCAGCCAAGATCCCTCCTCTATTGGGGCAAACAATGAGCAGTTCTTC.

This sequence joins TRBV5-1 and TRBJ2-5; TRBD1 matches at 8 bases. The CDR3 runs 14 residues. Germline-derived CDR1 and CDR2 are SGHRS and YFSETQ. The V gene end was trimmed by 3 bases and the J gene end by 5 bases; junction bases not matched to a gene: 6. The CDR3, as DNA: TGCGCCAGCAGCTCCGACAGGGGCAGGGAGACCCAGTACTTC. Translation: CASSSDRGRETQYF.

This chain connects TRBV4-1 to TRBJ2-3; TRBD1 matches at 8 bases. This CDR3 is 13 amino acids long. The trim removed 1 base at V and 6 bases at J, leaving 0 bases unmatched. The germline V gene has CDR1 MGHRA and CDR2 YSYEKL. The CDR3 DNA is TGCGCCAGCAGCCAAGGGACAGGGGATACGCAGTATTTT. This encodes CASSQGTGDTQYF.

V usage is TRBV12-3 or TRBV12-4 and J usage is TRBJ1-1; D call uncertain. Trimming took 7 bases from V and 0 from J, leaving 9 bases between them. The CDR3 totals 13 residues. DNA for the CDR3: TGTGCCAGCACCCGTAGTGTGAACACTGAAGCTTTCTTT. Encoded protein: CASTRSVNTEAFF.

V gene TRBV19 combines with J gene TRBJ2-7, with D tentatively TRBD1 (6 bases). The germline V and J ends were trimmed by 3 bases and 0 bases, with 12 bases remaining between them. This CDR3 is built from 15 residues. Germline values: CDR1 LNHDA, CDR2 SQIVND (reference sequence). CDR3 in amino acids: CASSMVGDNSYEQYF. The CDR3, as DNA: TGTGCCAGTAGTATGGTGGGGGACAACTCCTACGAGCAGTACTTC. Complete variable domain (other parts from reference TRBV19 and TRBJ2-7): DGGITQSPKYLFRKEGQNVTLSCEQNLNHDAMYWYRQDPGQGLRLIYYSQIVNDFQKGDIAEGYSVSREKKESFPLTVTSAQKNPTAFYLCASSMVGDNSYEQYFGPGTRLTVT.